Each of the 20 T cell receptor beta chains below was sequenced from the same sample in a study of CD8+ T cells in alopecia areata. Extracted from the samples, RNA was reverse transcribed into cDNA to serve as the sequencing template. The table came from immunoSEQ multiplex PCR; TCRdb's copy has only in-frame clones and leaves some out. Of some 180,000 clones detected, around 63% appear once; the ten largest clones hold 1.5% to 2%. The sample here was CD4+ T cells sorted from blood, taken at week 0. These receptor sequences come from a human donor with alopecia areata.

The chain carries TRBV2 and TRBJ2-7; TRBD2 aligns across 7 bases. The J segment lost 4 bases and the V segment lost 4 bases, leaving 7 bases of the junction unmatched. Germline loops: CDR1 SNHLY, CDR2 FYNNEI. The CDR3 extends over 14 amino acids. The CDR3 loop is CASSGRTGGYEQYF. The CDR3, as DNA: TGTGCCAGCAGTGGAAGGACGGGGGGTTACGAGCAGTACTTC.

This CDR3 is CASSIDGGASGYTF. CDR3 nucleotide sequence: TGTGCCAGTAGTATAGACGGGGGCGCGTCTGGCTACACCTTC. The chain is built from TRBV19 and TRBJ1-2, with a tentative D call TRBD1 (6 bases). In germline, CDR1 is LNHDA, CDR2 SQIVND (reference sequence). This CDR3 has 14 amino acids. V dropped 0 bases and J dropped 7 bases, with 12 bases sitting between them.

V and J are TRBV29-1 and TRBJ2-1; TRBD2 agrees at 11 bases. J gave up 3 bases and V 6 bases, and 7 bases lay outside the gene matches. Looked up from germline, CDR1 is SQVTM and CDR2 is ANQGSEA. The CDR3 sequence is 15 residues long. The CDR3 reads CSVDRGLADYNEQFF. Written as DNA, the CDR3 is TGCAGCGTAGACAGGGGACTAGCGGACTACAATGAGCAGTTCTTC.

Comments on this clone: This CDR3 is also generated by other DNA sequences in the sample. V gene TRBV29-1 combines with J gene TRBJ2-7; possibly TRBD1 for D (5 bases). V gave up 4 bases and J gave up 3 bases, with 13 bases separating them. CDR3 length: 13 amino acids. Germline assignment: CDR1 SQVTM and CDR2 ANQGSEA. This CDR3 reads CSVGGRASYEQYF. The CDR3 DNA reads as TGCAGCGTTGGGGGCAGGGCGAGCTACGAGCAGTACTTC.

This clone was counted once. This chain joins TRBV30 and TRBJ1-2; D gene unclear. Germline loops: CDR1 GTSNPN, CDR2 SVGIG (reference sequence). The CDR3 sequence is 12 residues long. The V and J ends lost 3 bases and 4 bases respectively, with 9 bases between them. This CDR3 reads CAWRPRGYGYTF. The CDR3 coding sequence is TGTGCCTGGAGGCCTAGAGGCTATGGCTACACCTTC.

The sample holds one count of this clone. The chain links TRBV5-1 to TRBJ2-5, with 8 bases lining up with TRBD1. The J segment lost 4 bases and the V segment lost 4 bases, leaving 9 bases of the junction unmatched. Germline V CDR1 and CDR2: SGHRS, YFSETQ. The CDR3 sequence is 15 residues long. CDR3 nucleotides: TGCGCCAGCAGCCGGCGGGCAGGGGGCGCAGAGACCCAGTACTTC. Its translation: CASSRRAGGAETQYF. Full variable domain (remainder filled in from reference TRBV5-1 and TRBJ2-5): KAGVTQTPRYLIKTRGQQVTLSCSPISGHRSVSWYQQTPGQGLQFLFEYFSETQRNKGNFPGRFSGRQFSNSRSEMNVSTLELGDSALYLCASSRRAGGAETQYFGPGTRLLVL.

This rearrangement joins TRBV7-2 to TRBJ1-1; 7 nucleotides line up with TRBD1. V lost 5 bases to trimming and J lost 5 bases; unmatched junction nucleotides: 14. This CDR3 is built from 16 residues. The V gene's germline CDR1 is SGHTA and CDR2 FQGNSA. The CDR3 DNA follows: TGTGCCAGCAGCCTAGGACCCGACAGGGAGAGAACTGAAGCTTTCTTT. This translates into CASSLGPDRERTEAFF. The full variable domain, its missing parts supplied by reference TRBV7-2 and TRBJ1-1, is GAGVSQSPSNKVTEKGKDVELRCDPISGHTALYWYRQSLGQGLEFLIYFQGNSAPDKSGLPSDRFSAERTGGSVSTLTIQRTQQEDSAVYLCASSLGPDRERTEAFFGQGTRLTVV.

Only a few counts were recorded for this clone. The chain carries TRBV29-1 and TRBJ1-2, with D possibly being TRBD1 (5 bases). Trimming shortened V by 5 bases and J by 8 bases, and 15 bases separated the two germline ends. The CDR3 runs to 12 residues. Germline V gene data show CDR1 as SQVTM and CDR2 as ANQGSEA. The CDR3 loop reads CSVSTGFGGYTF. CDR3 nucleotides: TGCAGCGTTTCCACAGGTTTTGGAGGCTACACCTTC.

The table lists this clone with a count of one. The CDR3 sequence is CATEVGQNTEAFF. In DNA form, the CDR3 reads TGTGCCACCGAGGTGGGACAGAACACTGAAGCTTTCTTT. The chain links TRBV10-3 to TRBJ1-1; D is possibly TRBD1 (6 bases). This CDR3 contains 13 residues. The germline V gene encodes CDR1 ENHRY and CDR2 SYGVKD. Between the trimmed V and J ends, which lost 10 bases and 1 base, there was a span of 13 bases.

The chain joins TRBV7-2 to TRBJ1-2; TRBD1 might be the D (5 bases). The length of the CDR3 is 13 residues. Germline V gives CDR1 SGHTA, CDR2 FQGNSA. V gave up 5 bases and J gave up 4 bases, with 11 bases separating them. The CDR3 protein is CASSQRGTYGYTF. The CDR3 coding sequence is TGTGCCAGCAGCCAAAGAGGGACCTATGGCTACACCTTC.

This chain connects TRBV6-6 to TRBJ1-4; TRBD1 agrees at 10 bases. Germline V gene data show CDR1 as MNHNY and CDR2 as SVGAGI (reference sequence). The CDR3 covers 15 residues. After removal of 4 bases from V and 8 bases from J, the junction contained 7 bases not matched to a gene. The CDR3 reads CASSSTTGGEEKLFF. CDR3 sequence (DNA): TGTGCCAGCAGTTCGACGACAGGGGGCGAGGAAAAACTGTTTTTT.

V and J are TRBV9 and TRBJ2-6; TRBD1 is a possible D gene (6 bases). CDR1 SGDLS and CDR2 YYNGEE come from the germline V gene. V was shortened by 4 bases and J by 2 bases, with 10 bases between the two germline ends. This CDR3 contains 15 residues. The CDR3 loop is CASSRTAPGANVLTF. The CDR3 nucleotides read TGTGCCAGCAGCCGGACAGCTCCTGGGGCCAACGTCCTGACTTTC.

The rearrangement joins TRBV2 to TRBJ1-6; the match to TRBD1 covers 8 bases. Trimming cost V 5 bases and J 10 bases; bases outside gene matches: 7. CDR1 is SNHLY, CDR2 FYNNEI, per germline. This CDR3 is 14 amino acids long. In DNA, the CDR3 is TGTGCCAGCAGTTGGGGACAGGATGACTCACCCCTCCACTTT. Encoded protein: CASSWGQDDSPLHF.

As for this clone: At one of its ends the junction is not consistent with the germline gene, which may arise from a read error. V usage is TRBV11-3 and J usage is TRBJ1-1; D is ambiguous. The germline CDR1 and CDR2 sequences are SGHNT and YENEEA. CDR3 size: 12 residues. CDR3 coding DNA: TGTGCCAGCAGTCCCGACCGTCGGATTTCGGCCTTT. As protein: CASSPDRRISAF.

This clone has only a few counts. The chain has TRBV29-1 and TRBJ2-7, with 13 positions matching TRBD2. This CDR3 is 13 amino acids long. CDR1 is SQVTM, CDR2 ANQGSEA, per germline. Trimming at V came to 7 bases and at J to 3 bases, leaving 3 bases not matched to a gene. The CDR3 sequence: CSAGLAGSYEQYF. The CDR3 DNA is TGCAGCGCGGGACTAGCGGGGAGCTACGAGCAGTACTTC.

This chain uses TRBV14 with TRBJ2-1, with TRBD2 matching 12 bases. The germline CDR1 and CDR2 sequences are SGHDN and FVKESK. The CDR3 spans 20 residues. Trimming cost V 4 bases and J 0 bases; bases outside gene matches: 13. The CDR3, as DNA: TGTGCCAGCAGCCTTCGACTAGCGGGGGCCGAACTAAGCTCCTACAATGAGCAGTTCTTC. This encodes CASSLRLAGAELSSYNEQFF.

This clone has a handful of counts. V gene TRBV4-3 combines with J gene TRBJ2-6; D possibly uses TRBD1 or TRBD2 (7 bases each). CDR1 LGHNA and CDR2 YSLEER come from the germline V gene. The CDR3 is 18 amino acids. Trimming cost V 4 bases and J 0 bases, with 16 bases left between them. The CDR3 spells CASSLNRGGGSGANVLTF. CDR3 sequence (DNA): TGCGCCAGCAGCCTCAACAGGGGAGGGGGCTCTGGGGCCAACGTCCTGACTTTC.

The V gene is TRBV15, the J gene TRBJ2-1; unclear D gene. The CDR3 sequence is 14 residues long. V lost 0 bases and J lost 6, with 9 bases in between. Looked up from germline, CDR1 is LNHNV and CDR2 is YYDKDF (reference sequence). CDR3 amino acids: CATSRDQDSNEQFF. The CDR3 nucleotides are TGTGCCACCAGCAGAGATCAGGATTCCAATGAGCAGTTCTTC.

This clone was found many times. The V and J genes are TRBV27 and TRBJ2-3; 7 bases fit TRBD1. This CDR3 is 13 amino acids long. The ends lost 4 bases at V and 6 bases at J; junction bases unmatched: 4. Per germline, CDR1 MNHEY and CDR2 SMNVEV (reference sequence). This chain's CDR3 is CASSWIGGDTQYF. DNA of the CDR3: TGTGCCAGCAGTTGGATAGGGGGCGATACGCAGTATTTT.

V usage is TRBV29-1 and J usage is TRBJ1-2; 10 bases fit TRBD1. This CDR3 spans 17 amino acids. In germline, CDR1 is SQVTM, CDR2 ANQGSEA. Germline trimming cut 6 bases from V and 8 bases from J; bases unmatched to any gene: 21. In nucleotides, the CDR3 is TGCAGCGTCCTAGGCGACAGGGGGCCGCTCCTAACGCAGGGCTACACCTTC. Amino acids: CSVLGDRGPLLTQGYTF.